A single TCR beta chain is shown here with its context. Its specific antigen is unknown. No much larger clone is present one base from it, and per-base qualities are unavailable. The germline V gene yields MNHEY for CDR1 and SVGAGI for CDR2. Taken from cysteine to phenylalanine, the CDR3 has 16 residues. Kept here is only the CDR3 DNA, which spans 48 bases and is read in frame from base 1. V lost 4 bases and J lost 1 base, and the count of bases not matched to a germline gene is 6. The data are from a study of blood T cell repertoires in COVID-19 (TCRdb year 2020). Regarding the study in general: Collaborator samples came from the United States, Italy and Spain and covered acute and convalescent phases of COVID-19. The material from the prospective study consisted of cDNA or gDNA derived from T cells, B-cell-depleted T cells, or PBMCs. Deeply sampled blood TCRbeta repertoires from subjects exposed to, actively infected with, or recovered from COVID-19 were included in the dataset. The repertoires were released in a freely available public database meant as a resource for research on the immune response to SARS-CoV-2. The samples were drawn from two sources: the first 160 participants of the ongoing ImmuneRACE study, and 1,000 to 1,500 subjects contributed by 6 global collaborators. Sample metadata almost always included a de-identified subject ID, COVID-19 status, age in years and sex. Where HLA class I and class II types were available, the types were taken from metadata supplied by the sample provider, not from assay-based typing.

TCRbeta CDR3 regions were amplified from genomic DNA by means of the immunoSEQ Assay, a bias-controlled multiplex PCR. From the authors' description of their analysis: Nucleated cell counts per sample were estimated from amplification of reference gene primers within the assay. To quantify the absolute abundance of each unique TCRbeta CDR3 rearrangement, sequence reads were collapsed and filtered. For each sample, productive Simpson clonality was calculated as the square root of Simpson's diversity index across productive rearrangements. TCRdb provides this immuneACCESS table in a form limited to in-frame rearrangements. Some clones are lacking; in checked studies, under half of them reflect an unresolved V gene, and why the rest are absent is not known. V and J calls and clone size follow that table, whereas D and trimming were derived from the DNA. The sample records about 250,000 clones, about 91% of which are singletons. Roughly 6.3% of the sample is held by the ten biggest clonotypes.

One collaborating source in Seattle enrolled patients during active infection and followed them longitudinally through the course of disease. Collaborating institutions collected whole blood in K2EDTA tubes following their own protocols. For TCRbeta analysis, collaborators shipped samples as frozen whole blood, isolated PBMCs, or DNA extracted from either of those sample types. Study-level results and caveats: The amount of clinical and demographic metadata varied by source and participant and was provided uncurated.

The chain is assembled from TRBV6-5 and TRBJ2-4; 8 of the junction bases match TRBD1. The sequence was obtained from a woman in her twenties or thirties with COVID-19, enrolled during active disease. The specimen sequenced was peripheral blood. DNA sequence: TGTGCCAGCAGTTCGATACAGGGGGTGGCCAAAAACATTCAGTACTTC. The encoded protein is CASSSIQGVAKNIQYF.